This T cell receptor (beta chain) was found in a study of blood T cells in healthy people across ages. Concerning this clonotype itself: Its specificity is not known. It may be a read error: a sequence one base away is much more abundant.

There were healthy Caucasian individuals from Russia, aged roughly 6 to 90, serving as donors. This CDR3 is 13 amino acids long. CDR1 and CDR2 from the germline V gene are LNHNV and YYDKDF (reference sequence). V was clipped by 0 bases and J by 6 bases, with 6 bases between them. Points from the study as a whole: Leaving the PBMCs unsorted stopped any conclusive comparison of naive versus antigen-experienced cells.

The authors ran a second PCR of 7 to 11 cycles using a sample-barcoded 5' primer and a J-beta primer mix. Each TCR beta cDNA got a 12-nucleotide random molecular identifier. TCRdb re-analysed the 5' RACE reads in MiXCR, keeping a single row per CDR3 protein. The table records 850,000 or so distinct CDR3 sequences, 29% of them present only once. The chain is built from TRBV15 and TRBJ2-1; tentative D call: TRBD1 (6 bases). The sequenced sample was blood. The sequence came from a woman aged 80 or older in good health. The CDR3 DNA follows: TGTGCCACCAGCAGAGACAGGGGCAATGAGCAGTTCTTC. It translates to CATSRDRGNEQFF.